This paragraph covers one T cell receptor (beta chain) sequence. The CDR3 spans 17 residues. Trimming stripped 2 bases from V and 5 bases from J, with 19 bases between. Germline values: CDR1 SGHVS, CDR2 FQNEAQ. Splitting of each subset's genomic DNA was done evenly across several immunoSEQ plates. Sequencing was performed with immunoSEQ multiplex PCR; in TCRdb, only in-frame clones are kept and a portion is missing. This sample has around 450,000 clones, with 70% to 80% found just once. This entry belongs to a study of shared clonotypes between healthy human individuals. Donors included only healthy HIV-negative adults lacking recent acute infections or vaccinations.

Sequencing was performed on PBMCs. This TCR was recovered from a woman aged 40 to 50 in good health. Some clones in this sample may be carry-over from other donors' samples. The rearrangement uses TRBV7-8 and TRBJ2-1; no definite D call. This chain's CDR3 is CASSLSRWSASHNEQFF. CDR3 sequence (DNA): TGTGCCAGCAGCTTATCTCGATGGTCAGCATCCCACAATGAGCAGTTCTTC.